This note documents a single T cell receptor (beta chain) sequence. V lost 5 bases, J lost 2 bases, and 10 bases lay in between. The CDR3 is 13 residues long. From germline, CDR1 is LNHDA and CDR2 SQIVND (reference sequence). This specimen belongs to a study of blood T cell repertoires in COVID-19. Study-level information: T cells, B-cell-depleted T cells, or PBMCs provided the cDNA or gDNA that served as material.

Original handling: Amplification of reference gene primers provided the estimated nucleated cell counts. Here immunoSEQ multiplex PCR was the method, and the copy in TCRdb shows in-frame clones only, minus some. The V and J calls and clone size come from that table; D and trimming were worked out from the DNA. The table records about 200,000 clones, 70% to 85% of them present only once. This chain uses TRBV19 with TRBJ2-7; the D gene is possibly TRBD1 (6 bases). The sample taken for sequencing was peripheral blood. This TCR was sampled from a human donor with acute or convalescent COVID-19. The donor label of this sample is uncertain. In nucleotides, the CDR3 is TGTGCCAGTAGTCCCAGACAGGCCTACGAGCAGTACTTC. It specifies CASSPRQAYEQYF.